A single sample gave rise to the 30 T cell receptor beta chains below, sequenced in a study of regulatory T cells in long-lasting Graves disease. Documented time point: persistent/refractory GD, antithyroid drugs over 5 years with positive TRAb. Construction of the TCR library relied on RNA isolated from PBMCs. Through Arm-PCR of CDR3 regions and iRepertoire HTBI primers, TCR beta libraries were built. TCRdb recomputed calls from the multiplex PCR reads with MiXCR, one row per CDR3 protein. This sample has about 470,000 distinct CDR3 sequences, with 20% to 25% found just once. The material was peripheral blood mononuclear cells (PBMCs), obtained when the disease was refractory, from a patient treated with antithyroid drugs. Source of these receptors: a female donor with Graves disease.

This sequence joins TRBV4-1 and TRBJ2-5; D is uncertain. Germline lookup yields CDR1 MGHRA and CDR2 YSYEKL. CDR3 length: 12 residues. V shed 2 bases and J shed 1 base, with 2 bases lying between them. CDR3 bases: TGCGCCAGCAGCCAACCCCAAGAGACCCAGTACTTC. Translated, it gives CASSQPQETQYF.

This clonotype was observed many times. This rearrangement joins TRBV2 to TRBJ1-4, with 7 bases fitting TRBD1. The CDR3 runs to 13 residues. Trimming cost V 6 bases and J 6 bases; bases outside gene matches: 4. CDR1 SNHLY and CDR2 FYNNEI come from the germline V gene. The CDR3 protein is CASRNRGHEKLFF. In DNA form, the CDR3 reads TGTGCCAGCAGAAACAGGGGCCATGAAAAACTGTTTTTT.

The chain recombines TRBV29-1 with TRBJ2-7, with 9 nucleotides matching TRBD1. This CDR3 has 14 amino acids. Per the germline V gene, CDR1 is SQVTM and CDR2 is ANQGSEA. V dropped 6 bases and J dropped 2; count of bases not matched to a gene: 8. CDR3 coding DNA: TGCAGCGTCCACGGGACAGGGTCCGCCTACGAGCAGTACTTC. Protein product: CSVHGTGSAYEQYF.

This clonotype was recorded at least ten times. V is TRBV30 and J is TRBJ2-5, with unresolved D. This CDR3 contains 13 residues. Germline V gene lookup returns CDR1 GTSNPN and CDR2 SVGIG (reference sequence). Trimming took 0 bases from V and 0 from J, leaving 5 bases between them. The CDR3 reads CAWSVGHQETQYF. DNA of the CDR3: TGTGCCTGGAGTGTAGGACACCAAGAGACCCAGTACTTC. Filled out from reference TRBV30 and TRBJ2-5, the complete variable domain reads SQTIHQWPATLVQPVGSPLSLECTVEGTSNPNLYWYRQAAGRGLQLLFYSVGIGQISSEVPQNLSASRPQDRQFILSSKKLLLSDSGFYLCAWSVGHQETQYFGPGTRLLVL.

This clonotype was seen ten or more times. The rearrangement joins TRBV6-2 or TRBV6-3 to TRBJ2-7; possible D gene TRBD2, 5 bases. The CDR3 has 12 residues. In germline, CDR1 is MNHEY, CDR2 SVGEGT. V lost 2 bases and J lost 9, with 11 bases in between. In nucleotides, the CDR3 is TGTGCCAGCAGTTACGCACTAGTCGGGCAGTACTTC. This gives the protein CASSYALVGQYF.

In its sample, this clonotype was seen many times. The CDR3 region has the DNA TGTGCCAGCAGTTTTGTAGCGGGAGCGGGCGAGCAGTACTTC. This gives the protein CASSFVAGAGEQYF. The chain uses TRBV27 and TRBJ2-7; 9 nucleotides match TRBD2. The CDR3 has 14 amino acids. Per the germline V gene, CDR1 is MNHEY and CDR2 is SMNVEV (reference sequence). The V gene end was trimmed by 3 bases and the J gene end by 6 bases; junction bases not matched to a gene: 6.

To note about this clonotype: One base away lies a much larger clone, so this may be a sequencing read error. The chain is built from TRBV10-3 and TRBJ1-5; D not certain. Germline values: CDR1 ENHRY, CDR2 SYGVKD. V was clipped by 4 bases and J by 0 bases, with 10 bases between them. The CDR3 spans 15 residues. Here the CDR3 reads CAISAGGDSNQPQHF. The CDR3 nucleotides read TGTGCCATCAGTGCGGGAGGAGATAGCAATCAGCCCCAGCATTTT.

The genes are TRBV28 and TRBJ2-1, with 12 nucleotides matching TRBD1. V dropped 8 bases and J dropped 2; count of bases not matched to a gene: 4. The CDR3 contains 15 residues. Per germline, CDR1 MDHEN and CDR2 SYDVKM. The CDR3 region has the DNA TGTGCCAGCGGGGACAGGGGGCGGGCCTACAATGAGCAGTTCTTC. Translating gives CASGDRGRAYNEQFF.

This clonotype was seen repeatedly, ten times or more. The genes are TRBV12-3 or TRBV12-4 and TRBJ1-1; D gene unclear. This CDR3 is built from 14 residues. V was shortened by 3 bases and J by 1 base, with 9 bases between the two germline ends. Written as DNA, the CDR3 is TGTGCCAGCAGTTTCTTTGGCTGGAACACTGAAGCTTTCTTT. It is translated as CASSFFGWNTEAFF.

A few counts support this clonotype. The chain recombines TRBV7-2 with TRBJ1-6; 7 bases align to TRBD1. This CDR3 region has 15 residues. CDR1 is SGHTA, CDR2 FQGNSA, per germline. With 1 base clipped from V and 7 bases from J, the junction kept 4 bases outside the gene matches. In DNA form, the CDR3 reads TGTGCCAGCAGCTTAGTTGGGACAGAGAATTCACCCCTCCACTTT. Translating it yields CASSLVGTENSPLHF.

This clonotype was recorded at least ten times. The genes are TRBV2 and TRBJ1-1; D is uncertain. The V gene lost 3 bases and the J gene lost 3 bases, with 11 bases spanning the gap. The CDR3 extends over 14 amino acids. Germline lookup yields CDR1 SNHLY and CDR2 FYNNEI. The CDR3 DNA sequence: TGTGCCAGCAGTGATGAGGGATCGGACACTGAAGCTTTCTTT. Protein product: CASSDEGSDTEAFF.

This clonotype was found a few times. The CDR3 DNA reads as TGTGCCAGTAGTATAGCCCACAGATTCAAGGCCCGCCAGCCCCAGCATTTT. It is translated as CASSIAHRFKARQPQHF. This sequence joins TRBV19 and TRBJ1-5; D gene ambiguous. This CDR3 has 17 residues. Germline values: CDR1 LNHDA, CDR2 SQIVND (reference sequence). The V gene lost 1 base and the J gene lost 7 bases, with 20 bases spanning the gap.

The chain has TRBV20-1 and TRBJ2-7; 11 bases are shared with TRBD1. Germline CDR1 DFQATT, CDR2 SNEGSKA (reference sequence). V gave up 3 bases and J gave up 5 bases; unmatched junction bases: 6. There are 14 residues in the CDR3. The CDR3 sequence is CSARGAGQGDEQYF. In nucleotides, the CDR3 is TGCAGTGCTAGGGGGGCGGGACAGGGGGACGAGCAGTACTTC.

This chain uses TRBV29-1 with TRBJ2-3; a weak D match, TRBD2 (5 bases). Deletions cut 3 bases from V and 0 bases from J, with 10 bases between. This CDR3 is built from 14 residues. Germline V gene data show CDR1 as SQVTM and CDR2 as ANQGSEA. In DNA form, the CDR3 reads TGCAGCGTTGAGGCAGCGGCTAGCACAGATACGCAGTATTTT. Translating it yields CSVEAAASTDTQYF.

This clonotype was recorded many times. The V gene is TRBV12-3 or TRBV12-4, the J gene TRBJ2-5, with D perhaps matching TRBD2 (6 bases). The V end lost 6 bases, the J end lost 5 bases, and 19 bases lay between the germline ends. The CDR3 is 15 amino acids. CDR3 loop: CASSTKIQGGETQYF. CDR3 DNA: TGTGCCAGCAGCACAAAGATCCAAGGAGGGGAGACCCAGTACTTC.

The chain carries TRBV6-8 and TRBJ2-2; D unclear. Trimming took 10 bases from V and 5 from J, leaving 11 bases between them. CDR1 and CDR2 from the germline V gene are MNHGY and SAAAGT. The CDR3 sequence is 12 residues long. CDR3 residues: CAIPGQTGELFF. CDR3 DNA sequence: TGTGCCATCCCAGGTCAGACCGGGGAGCTGTTTTTT.

This clonotype was seen a handful of times. The chain employs TRBV4-1 and TRBJ2-7; D remains ambiguous. V lost 3 bases and J 0 bases, leaving 15 bases between the germline ends. The CDR3 loop spans 16 amino acids. Per the germline V gene, CDR1 is MGHRA and CDR2 is YSYEKL. DNA of the CDR3: TGCGCCAGCAGCCATCTTGTGTCCATCAGCTCCTACGAGCAGTACTTC. It encodes CASSHLVSISSYEQYF.

The rearrangement links TRBV6-1 to TRBJ2-1; D gene uncertain. V was pared by 3 bases and J by 0 bases, with 6 bases between. Germline V CDR1 and CDR2: MNHNS, SASEGT. The CDR3 is made up of 14 amino acids. The CDR3 spells CASSDSNSYNEQFF. Written as DNA, the CDR3 is TGTGCCAGCAGTGACTCAAACTCCTACAATGAGCAGTTCTTC.

The chain combines TRBV6-2 or TRBV6-3 with TRBJ2-7, with D possibly matching TRBD1 (5 bases). The CDR3 totals 14 residues. Germline V gene lookup returns CDR1 MNHEY and CDR2 SVGEGT. V was cut by 0 bases and J by 3 bases, with 9 bases left in between. CDR3 coding DNA: TGTGCCAGCAGTTACTCGGGGCACAACTACGAGCAGTACTTC. It translates to CASSYSGHNYEQYF.

The rearrangement joins TRBV20-1 to TRBJ2-1, with unresolved D. From germline, CDR1 is DFQATT and CDR2 SNEGSKA (reference sequence). This CDR3 has 13 amino acids. V lost 7 bases, J lost 3 bases, and 13 bases lay in between. In nucleotides, the CDR3 is TGCAGTGGTCAGGTCGGTATCTACAATGAGCAGTTCTTC. It translates to CSGQVGIYNEQFF.

The rearrangement joins TRBV11-2 to TRBJ2-1, with 7 positions matching TRBD2. The trim removed 4 bases at V and 0 bases at J, leaving 3 bases unmatched. The CDR3 has 15 residues. Germline CDR1 and CDR2: SGHAT and FQNNGV. The CDR3 DNA is TGTGCCAGCAGCTATGGGGGGGGCTCCTACAATGAGCAGTTCTTC. Amino acids: CASSYGGGSYNEQFF.

Many counts were recorded for this clonotype. V and J are TRBV12-3 or TRBV12-4 and TRBJ1-1; TRBD1 agrees at 9 bases. The CDR3 runs to 16 residues. The V segment lost 3 bases and the J segment 3 bases; nucleotides outside the gene matches: 8. The CDR3 sequence: CASSFGLTGGDTEAFF. CDR3 DNA: TGTGCCAGCAGTTTCGGGCTTACAGGGGGCGACACTGAAGCTTTCTTT.

This chain joins TRBV3-1 and TRBJ2-2, with D perhaps matching TRBD2 (5 bases). Germline V gene lookup returns CDR1 LGHDT and CDR2 YNNKEL (reference sequence). The CDR3 covers 16 residues. Deletions cut 4 bases from V and 0 bases from J, with 12 bases between. The CDR3 region is CASSPRGFSNTGELFF. DNA of the CDR3: TGTGCCAGCAGCCCCCGGGGATTTTCGAACACCGGGGAGCTGTTTTTT.

This clonotype has only a few counts. V gene TRBV5-1 combines with J gene TRBJ1-6, with 7 bases that match TRBD1. Germline CDR1 and CDR2: SGHRS and YFSETQ. The CDR3 is 16 residues long. The J segment lost 7 bases and the V segment lost 0 bases, leaving 7 bases of the junction unmatched. CDR3 nucleotides: TGCGCCAGCAGCTTGGAAGAGGGGGCGCGCAATTCACCCCTCCACTTT. Its translation: CASSLEEGARNSPLHF.

This clonotype was counted only a few times. The chain has TRBV28 and TRBJ2-7, with D perhaps matching TRBD2 (5 bases). Germline V gives CDR1 MDHEN, CDR2 SYDVKM. This CDR3 contains 18 residues. V was pared by 5 bases and J by 5 bases, with 28 bases between. The CDR3 loop is CASSTTSGAGFRVHEQYF. As DNA, the CDR3 is TGTGCCAGCAGTACGACGAGCGGAGCCGGGTTTAGGGTCCACGAGCAGTACTTC.

This clonotype was counted many times. The chain employs TRBV3-1 and TRBJ2-5; D remains ambiguous. Trimming removed 2 bases at V and 9 bases at J, with 7 bases between. Per the germline V gene, CDR1 is LGHDT and CDR2 is YNNKEL (reference sequence). The CDR3 spans 11 residues. This chain's CDR3 is CASSQLGAQYF. In DNA, the CDR3 is TGTGCCAGCAGCCAACTAGGAGCCCAGTACTTC.

This clonotype was seen more than once but under ten times. The chain couples TRBV3-1 to TRBJ1-2; 12 bases agree with TRBD1. CDR1 and CDR2 from the germline V gene are LGHDT and YNNKEL (reference sequence). The CDR3 covers 14 residues. V lost 5 bases and J lost 11; bases outside the gene matches: 9. CDR3 DNA: TGTGCCAGCAGCTCCTGGGACAGGGGGCACCTATACACCTTC. This translates into CASSSWDRGHLYTF.

This clonotype was seen a few times. The chain links TRBV4-1 to TRBJ1-2; perhaps TRBD1 as D (5 bases). V was trimmed by 1 base and J by 5 bases, leaving 11 bases between them. Per germline, CDR1 MGHRA and CDR2 YSYEKL. The CDR3 sequence is 14 residues long. CDR3 region: CASSQALRVYGYTF. As DNA, the CDR3 is TGCGCCAGCAGCCAAGCTCTCAGGGTTTATGGCTACACCTTC.

This chain links TRBV9 with TRBJ2-7, with 10 bases that match TRBD1. The V gene end was trimmed by 4 bases and the J gene end by 6 bases; junction bases not matched to a gene: 10. CDR1 and CDR2 (germline): SGDLS, YYNGEE. This CDR3 has 15 residues. The CDR3 bases are TGTGCCAGCAGCTTAGGGACAGGGGAAGGGGCCGAGCAGTACTTC. It specifies CASSLGTGEGAEQYF.

This clonotype has ten or more counts. CDR3 bases: TGTGCCATCAGTGAGGGGACAGCGAACACTGAAGCTTTCTTT. It yields the protein CAISEGTANTEAFF. V and J are TRBV10-3 and TRBJ1-1, with 7 bases identical to TRBD1. CDR1 ENHRY and CDR2 SYGVKD come from the germline V gene. Trimming at V came to 2 bases and at J to 1 base, leaving 1 base not matched to a gene. CDR3 length: 14 amino acids.